This T cell receptor (beta chain) was captured by sequencing in a study of long-term antiretroviral therapy in people with HIV. The samples, holding about 0.9-11 million cryopreserved PBMC, were thawed before DNA extraction was carried out. The immunoSEQ assay was v3.0, run at survey level. Sequenced by immunoSEQ multiplex PCR; TCRdb stores in-frame clones only, minus some. Here the sample spans 30,000 to 35,000 clones, 70% to 90% being singletons. Germline assignment: CDR1 LNHDA and CDR2 SQIVND (reference sequence). V gave up 1 base and J gave up 0 bases, with 4 bases separating them. This CDR3 region has 14 residues. Points from the study as a whole: Following ART, diversity rose but still fell short of transplant donor controls. The study collected no data on ART adherence, viral resistance or therapy changes. HIV repertoires had narrower CDR3 length ranges than controls.

In regard to this clone: Its antigen remains unknown.

This TCR was sampled from a man between 18 and 29 years old with HIV. Sequences were derived from unsorted PBMCs, sampled 0.8 years before starting antiretroviral therapy. The chain carries TRBV19 and TRBJ1-5; no definite D call. DNA for the CDR3: TGTGCCAGTAGTATAGCGGATAGCAATCAGCCCCAGCATTTT. It translates to CASSIADSNQPQHF.